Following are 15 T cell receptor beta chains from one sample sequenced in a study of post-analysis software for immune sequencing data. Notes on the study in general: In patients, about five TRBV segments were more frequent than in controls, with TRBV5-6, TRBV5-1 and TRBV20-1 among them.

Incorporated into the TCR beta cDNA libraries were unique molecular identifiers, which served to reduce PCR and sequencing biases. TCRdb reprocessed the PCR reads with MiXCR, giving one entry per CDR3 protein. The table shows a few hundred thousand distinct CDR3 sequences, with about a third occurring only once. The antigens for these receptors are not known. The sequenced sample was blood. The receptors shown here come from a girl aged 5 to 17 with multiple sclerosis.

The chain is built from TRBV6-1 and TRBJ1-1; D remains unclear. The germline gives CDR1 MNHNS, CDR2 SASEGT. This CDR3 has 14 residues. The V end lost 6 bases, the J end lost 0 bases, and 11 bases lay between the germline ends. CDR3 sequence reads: CASRLTIMNTEAFF. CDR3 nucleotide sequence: TGTGCCAGCAGGCTTACAATTATGAACACTGAAGCTTTCTTT.

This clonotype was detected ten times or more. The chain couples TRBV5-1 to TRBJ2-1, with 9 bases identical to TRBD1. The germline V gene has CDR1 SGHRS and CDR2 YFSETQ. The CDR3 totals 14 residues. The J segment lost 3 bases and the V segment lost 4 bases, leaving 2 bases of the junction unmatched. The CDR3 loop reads CASSPTGGYNEQFF. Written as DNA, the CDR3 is TGCGCCAGCAGCCCGACAGGGGGCTACAATGAGCAGTTCTTC.

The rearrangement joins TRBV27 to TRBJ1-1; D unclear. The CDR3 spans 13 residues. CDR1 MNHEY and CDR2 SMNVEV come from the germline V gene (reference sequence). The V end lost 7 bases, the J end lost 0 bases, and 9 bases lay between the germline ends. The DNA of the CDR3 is TGTGCCAGCAAGGAGGACGTGAACACTGAAGCTTTCTTT. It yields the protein CASKEDVNTEAFF.

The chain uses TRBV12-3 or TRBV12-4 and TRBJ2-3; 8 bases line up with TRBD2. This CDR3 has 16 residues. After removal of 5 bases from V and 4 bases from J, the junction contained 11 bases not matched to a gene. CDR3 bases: TGTGCCAGCAGTCTCGGGACTAGGAGGTCGCCAGATACGCAGTATTTT. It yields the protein CASSLGTRRSPDTQYF.

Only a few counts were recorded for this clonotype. The CDR3 loop reads CASSQDRTPPYEQYF. The CDR3 coding sequence is TGTGCCAGCAGCCAAGATCGGACGCCACCCTACGAGCAGTACTTC. The J gene is TRBJ2-7, the V gene TRBV3-1; D remains unclear. The V and J ends lost 0 bases and 2 bases respectively, with 11 bases between them. This CDR3 has 15 residues. Germline V gene data show CDR1 as LGHDT and CDR2 as YNNKEL (reference sequence).

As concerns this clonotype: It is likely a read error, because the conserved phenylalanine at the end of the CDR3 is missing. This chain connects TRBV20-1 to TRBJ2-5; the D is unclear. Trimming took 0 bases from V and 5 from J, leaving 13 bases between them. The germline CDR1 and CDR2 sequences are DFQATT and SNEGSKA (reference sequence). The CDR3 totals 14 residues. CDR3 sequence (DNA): TGCAGTGCTAGAGATCGTGAAAGGGATGAGACCCAGTACGTC. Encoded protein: CSARDRERDETQYV.

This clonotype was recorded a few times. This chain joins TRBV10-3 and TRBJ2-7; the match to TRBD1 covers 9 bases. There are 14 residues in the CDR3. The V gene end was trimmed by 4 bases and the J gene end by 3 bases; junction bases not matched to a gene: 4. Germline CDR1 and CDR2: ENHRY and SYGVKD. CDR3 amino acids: CAISGGTGNYEQYF. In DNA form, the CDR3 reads TGTGCCATCAGTGGAGGGACAGGGAACTACGAGCAGTACTTC.

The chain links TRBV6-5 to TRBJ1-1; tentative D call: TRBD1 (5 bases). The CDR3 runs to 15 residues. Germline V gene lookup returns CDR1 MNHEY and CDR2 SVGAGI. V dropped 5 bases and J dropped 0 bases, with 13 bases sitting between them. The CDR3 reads CASSPYSGLNTEAFF. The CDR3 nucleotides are TGTGCCAGCAGTCCTTATTCAGGGTTGAACACTGAAGCTTTCTTT.

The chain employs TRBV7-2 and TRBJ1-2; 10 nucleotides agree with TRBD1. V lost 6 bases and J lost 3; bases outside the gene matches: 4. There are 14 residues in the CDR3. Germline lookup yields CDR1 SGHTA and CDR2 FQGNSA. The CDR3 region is CASSSDRGDYGYTF. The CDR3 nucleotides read TGTGCCAGCAGTTCGGACAGGGGGGACTATGGCTACACCTTC. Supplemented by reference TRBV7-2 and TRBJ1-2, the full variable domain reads GAGVSQSPSNKVTEKGKDVELRCDPISGHTALYWYRQSLGQGLEFLIYFQGNSAPDKSGLPSDRFSAERTGGSVSTLTIQRTQQEDSAVYLCASSSDRGDYGYTFGSGTRLTVV.

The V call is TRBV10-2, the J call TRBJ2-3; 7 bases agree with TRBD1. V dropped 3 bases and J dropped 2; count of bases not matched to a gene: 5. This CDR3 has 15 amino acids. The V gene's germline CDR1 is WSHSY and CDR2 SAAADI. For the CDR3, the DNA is TGCGCCAGCAGTGAAGGGACAGTCCCCACAGATACGCAGTATTTT. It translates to CASSEGTVPTDTQYF.

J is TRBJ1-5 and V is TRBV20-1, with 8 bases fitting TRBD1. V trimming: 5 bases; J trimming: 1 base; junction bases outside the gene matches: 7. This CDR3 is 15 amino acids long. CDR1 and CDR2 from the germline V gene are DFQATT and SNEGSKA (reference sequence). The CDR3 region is CSASYRGKSNQPQHF. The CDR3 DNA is TGCAGTGCTTCTTACAGGGGGAAAAGCAATCAGCCCCAGCATTTT.

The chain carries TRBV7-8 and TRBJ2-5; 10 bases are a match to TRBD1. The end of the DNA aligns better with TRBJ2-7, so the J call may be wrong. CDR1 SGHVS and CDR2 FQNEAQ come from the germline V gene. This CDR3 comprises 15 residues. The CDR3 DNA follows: TGTGCCAGCAGTCCCCTGACAGGGGGCTTTAACGAGCAGTACTTC. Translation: CASSPLTGGFNEQYF.

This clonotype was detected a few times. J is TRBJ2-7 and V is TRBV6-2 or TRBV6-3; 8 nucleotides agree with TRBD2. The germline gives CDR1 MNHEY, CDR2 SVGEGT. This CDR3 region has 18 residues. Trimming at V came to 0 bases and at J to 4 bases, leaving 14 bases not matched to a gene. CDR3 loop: CASSYSTSGGAFDYEQYF. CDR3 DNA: TGTGCCAGCAGTTACTCGACGTCCGGGGGGGCTTTTGATTACGAGCAGTACTTC.

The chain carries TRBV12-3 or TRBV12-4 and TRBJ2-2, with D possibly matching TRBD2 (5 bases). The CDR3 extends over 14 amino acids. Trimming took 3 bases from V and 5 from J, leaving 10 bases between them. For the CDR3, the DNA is TGTGCCAGCAGTTTTCGGGGTGGGACCGGGGAGCTGTTTTTT. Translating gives CASSFRGGTGELFF.

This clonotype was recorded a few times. The CDR3 DNA sequence: TGTGCCAGCAGTTTTAACGGGGATACGCAGTATTTT. Protein sequence: CASSFNGDTQYF. This rearrangement joins TRBV28 to TRBJ2-3; D gene unclear. Germline CDR1 MDHEN, CDR2 SYDVKM. The CDR3 contains 12 residues. The germline V and J ends were trimmed by 3 bases and 6 bases, with 7 bases remaining between them.